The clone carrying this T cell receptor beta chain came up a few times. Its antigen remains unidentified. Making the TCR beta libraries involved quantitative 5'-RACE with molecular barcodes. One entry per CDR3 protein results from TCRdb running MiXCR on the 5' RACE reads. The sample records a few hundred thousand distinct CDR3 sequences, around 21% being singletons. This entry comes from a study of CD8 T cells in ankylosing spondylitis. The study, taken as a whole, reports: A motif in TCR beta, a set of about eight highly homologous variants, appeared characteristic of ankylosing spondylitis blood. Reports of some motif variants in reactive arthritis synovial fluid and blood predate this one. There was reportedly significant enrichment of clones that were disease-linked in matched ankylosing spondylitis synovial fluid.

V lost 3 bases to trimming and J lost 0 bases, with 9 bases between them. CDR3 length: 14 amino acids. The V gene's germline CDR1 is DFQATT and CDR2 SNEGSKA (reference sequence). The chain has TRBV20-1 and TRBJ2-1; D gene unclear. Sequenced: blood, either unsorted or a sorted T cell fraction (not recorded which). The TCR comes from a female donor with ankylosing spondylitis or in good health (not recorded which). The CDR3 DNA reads TGCAGTGCTAGCCCCGGTGGCTCCTACAATGAGCAGTTCTTC. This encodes CSASPGGSYNEQFF.